The clone carrying this T cell receptor (beta chain) has a count of ten or more. TCRdb called the RT-PCR reads again in MiXCR, with one record for every CDR3 protein. The table shows some 960,000 distinct CDR3 sequences, with around 17% occurring only once. Trimming removed 1 base at V and 4 bases at J, with 7 bases between. The CDR3 covers 13 residues. Germline V gene sequence: CDR1 SEHNR, CDR2 FQNEAQ (reference sequence). The data stem from a study of patients and donors after allogeneic stem cell transplantation. This rearrangement joins TRBV7-9 to TRBJ1-2, with D tentatively TRBD1 (5 bases). This receptor was taken from a human donor who was either an allogeneic HSCT recipient or a stem cell or donor lymphocyte infusion donor (not recorded which). It is not recorded whose cells these are; they may come from a transplant donor. Sequencing was done on a sample of blood, either unsorted or a sorted T cell fraction (not recorded which). The CDR3 sequence: CASSLDGAYGYTF. The CDR3 DNA is TGTGCCAGCAGCTTAGACGGGGCCTATGGCTACACCTTC.